This T cell receptor beta chain was found in a study of follicular helper T cells after annual influenza vaccination. The method was immunoSEQ multiplex PCR; TCRdb's version includes in-frame clones alone and lacks a portion of them. Here the sample spans several thousand clones, approximately 82% being singletons. Trimming removed 3 bases from V and 4 bases from J, with 9 bases in between. The CDR3 is 13 amino acids. Germline CDR1 is LNHDA and CDR2 is SQIVND (reference sequence). The time point is: 2014-2015 season, 7 days after vaccination. Sequenced here: CXCR5+ CD38- circulating T follicular helper cells from blood, sampled 7 days after influenza vaccination. Described subset: circulating Tfh, non-naive CD4+CXCR5+PD-1+ (ICOS+CD38+ or ICOS-CD38-). The chain is built from TRBV19 and TRBJ1-2; D is undetermined. The sequence came from an adult who received the influenza vaccine. CDR3 coding DNA: TGTGCCAGTAGTATGGGCGGACCCTATGGCTACACCTTC. It specifies CASSMGGPYGYTF.